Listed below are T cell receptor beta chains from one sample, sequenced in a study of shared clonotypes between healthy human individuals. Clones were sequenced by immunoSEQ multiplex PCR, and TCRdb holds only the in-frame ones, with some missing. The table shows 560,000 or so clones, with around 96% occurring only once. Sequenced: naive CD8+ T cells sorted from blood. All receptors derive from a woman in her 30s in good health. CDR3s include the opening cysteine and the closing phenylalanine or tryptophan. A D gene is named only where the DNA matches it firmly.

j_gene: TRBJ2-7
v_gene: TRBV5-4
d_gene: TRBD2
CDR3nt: TGTGCCAGCAGCCCTGCTTGGGGGGGAACCTACGAGCAGTACTTC
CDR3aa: CASSPAWGGTYEQYF

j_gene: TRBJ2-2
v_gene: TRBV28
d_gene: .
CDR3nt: TGTGCCAGCAGTTGGGGGCTTGTCACCGGGGAGCTGTTTTTT
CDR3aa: CASSWGLVTGELFF

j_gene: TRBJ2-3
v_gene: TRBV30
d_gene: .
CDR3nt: TGTGCCTGGAGTGTACTTTGGGCAGATACGCAGTATTTT
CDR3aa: CAWSVLWADTQYF

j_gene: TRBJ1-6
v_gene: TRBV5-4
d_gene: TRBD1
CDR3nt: TGTGCCAGCAGCTACGGGACAGGGTATTCACCCCTCCACTTT
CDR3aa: CASSYGTGYSPLHF

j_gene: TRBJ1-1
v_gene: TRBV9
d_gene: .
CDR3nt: TGTGCCAGCAGCGGTAGGCCCCCAGACCGGGATGCTTTCTTT
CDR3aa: CASSGRPPDRDAFF

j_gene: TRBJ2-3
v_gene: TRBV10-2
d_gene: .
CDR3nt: TGCGCCAGCAGTCCCGGGACTTCCAACACAGATACGCAGTATTTT
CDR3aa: CASSPGTSNTDTQYF

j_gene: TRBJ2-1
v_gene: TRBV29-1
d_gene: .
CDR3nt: TGCAGCGTTGACGACAATCCCTCGGGAAATGAGCAGTTCTTC
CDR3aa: CSVDDNPSGNEQFF

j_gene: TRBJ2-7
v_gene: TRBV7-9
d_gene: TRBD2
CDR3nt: TGTGCCAGCAGCCCCGGACTAGCGGGAGCGACCTCCTACGAGCAGTACTTC
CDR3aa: CASSPGLAGATSYEQYF

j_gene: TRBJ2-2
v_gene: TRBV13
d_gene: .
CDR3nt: TGTGCCAGCAGCCTCACGGGAGCCGGGGAGCTGTTTTTT
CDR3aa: CASSLTGAGELFF

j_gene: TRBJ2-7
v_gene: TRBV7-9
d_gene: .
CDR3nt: TGTGCCAGCAGCTTAGCACAGCCCTACGAGCAGTACTTC
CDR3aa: CASSLAQPYEQYF

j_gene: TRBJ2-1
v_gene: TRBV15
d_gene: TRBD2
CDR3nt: TGTGCCACCAGCATCGAGCGGGAAGGGTTCAATGAGCAGTTCTTC
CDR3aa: CATSIEREGFNEQFF

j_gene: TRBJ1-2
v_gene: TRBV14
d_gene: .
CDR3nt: TGTGCCAGCAGCCAAGAGTTAGCTGCAGGGTGGGGTGGCTACACCTTC
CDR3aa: CASSQELAAGWGGYTF

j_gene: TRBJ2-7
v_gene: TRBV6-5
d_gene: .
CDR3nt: TGTGCCAGCAGTTACGGCAGAAACTACGAGCAGTACTTC
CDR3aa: CASSYGRNYEQYF

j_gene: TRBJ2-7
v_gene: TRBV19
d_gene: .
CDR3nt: TGTGCCAGTAGTCAAGAACAGGGGAGGTACTACGAGCAGTACTTC
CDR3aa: CASSQEQGRYYEQYF

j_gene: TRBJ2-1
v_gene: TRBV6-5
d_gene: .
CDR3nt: TGTGCCAGCAGTTACGGCCAGGGAGGCTACAATGAGCAGTTCTTC
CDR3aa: CASSYGQGGYNEQFF

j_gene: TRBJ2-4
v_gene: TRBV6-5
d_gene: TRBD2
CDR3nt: TGTGCCACGCAAACAGTCGCCGGGACTAGCTTGTACTTC
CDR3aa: CATQTVAGTSLYF

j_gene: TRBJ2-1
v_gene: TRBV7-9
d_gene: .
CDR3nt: TGTGCCAGCAGCCCCCCAGGCAGGGTCAATGAGCAGTTCTTC
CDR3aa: CASSPPGRVNEQFF

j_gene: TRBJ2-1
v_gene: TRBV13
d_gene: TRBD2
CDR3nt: TGTGCCAGCAGCCCCGCCGGACTAGCGGGCTCCTACAATGAGCAGTTCTTC
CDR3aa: CASSPAGLAGSYNEQFF

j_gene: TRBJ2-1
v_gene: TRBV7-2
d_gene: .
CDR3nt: TGTGCCAGCAGAGGGACTCGGCTTTACAATGAGCAGTTCTTC
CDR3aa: CASRGTRLYNEQFF

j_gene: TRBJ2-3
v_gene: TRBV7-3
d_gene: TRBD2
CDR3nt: TGTGCCAGCAGCTCAGCGGGAGTTGCAGATACGCAGTATTTT
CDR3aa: CASSSAGVADTQYF

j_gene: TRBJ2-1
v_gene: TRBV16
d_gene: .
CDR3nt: TGTGCCAGCAGCCAATGGGGTACTGGCAATGAGCAGTTCTTC
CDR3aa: CASSQWGTGNEQFF

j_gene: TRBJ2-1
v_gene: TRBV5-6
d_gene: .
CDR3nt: TGTGCCAGCAGCTTGGCGGGAGCGATTGAGCAGTTCTTC
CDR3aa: CASSLAGAIEQFF

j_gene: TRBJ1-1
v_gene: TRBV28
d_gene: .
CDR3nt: TGTGCCAGCACTACCCCCGGGGGAGGGGAGACTGAAGCTTTCTTT
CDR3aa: CASTTPGGGETEAFF